Each of the 30 T cell receptor beta chains below was sequenced from the same sample in a study of T cell repertoires in cytomegalovirus infection. TCRdb used MiXCR to reprocess the reads, holding one entry per CDR3 protein. The table lists approximately 1,000,000 distinct CDR3 sequences, roughly 31% of them singletons. For these TCRs, the target antigens are not known. The material sequenced was cultured CD8+ T cells from PBMCs, taken from culture after CMV antigen stimulation. The receptors derive from a human donor in good health (CMV status not recorded). Some clones in this sample may be carry-over from other donors' samples.

This clonotype was counted many times. The gene calls are TRBV7-2 and TRBJ2-1; possible D gene TRBD2, 5 bases. The CDR3 is 16 residues long. CDR1 is SGHTA and CDR2 is FQGNSA in the germline V gene. V was pared by 5 bases and J by 5 bases, with 19 bases between. CDR3 DNA sequence: TGTGCCAGCAGCCGCGCGGGCGGCCTAAGGGACAATGAGCAGTTCTTC. It is translated as CASSRAGGLRDNEQFF. Using reference TRBV7-2 and TRBJ2-1 for the parts outside the CDR3, the full variable domain is GAGVSQSPSNKVTEKGKDVELRCDPISGHTALYWYRQSLGQGLEFLIYFQGNSAPDKSGLPSDRFSAERTGGSVSTLTIQRTQQEDSAVYLCASSRAGGLRDNEQFFGPGTRLTVL.

Concerning this clonotype: A read error may account for a junction end that differs from germline. This chain uses TRBV5-1 with TRBJ1-1, with 7 nucleotides matching TRBD1. CDR3 length: 13 amino acids. Germline lookup yields CDR1 SGHRS and CDR2 YFSETQ. The CDR3 loop reads CASSSRGYTEALF. CDR3 nucleotides: TGCGCCAGCAGCTCCAGGGGGTACACTGAAGCTCTCTTT.

The genes are TRBV2 and TRBJ2-7; D gene uncertain. The length of the CDR3 is 15 residues. Germline V lookup: CDR1 SNHLY, CDR2 FYNNEI. V lost 1 base, J lost 0 bases, and 10 bases lay in between. The CDR3 sequence is CASSEGQTRSYEQYF. The CDR3 region has the DNA TGTGCCAGCAGTGAAGGGCAAACACGCTCCTACGAGCAGTACTTC.

In its sample, this clonotype was seen a few times. The V call is TRBV27, the J call TRBJ1-5; D remains unclear. Germline V gives CDR1 MNHEY, CDR2 SMNVEV (reference sequence). This CDR3 has 15 amino acids. Trimming stripped 2 bases from V and 11 bases from J, with 19 bases between. The CDR3 nucleotides read TGTGCCAGCAGTTTAGGAGGGCCCGGTGGAGGATCCCAGCATTTT. Protein product: CASSLGGPGGGSQHF.

CDR3 DNA sequence: TGTGCCAGCAGTCTCTCTTCTTATACAGCTAACTATGGCTACACCTTC. Its translation is CASSLSSYTANYGYTF. The chain employs TRBV6-5 and TRBJ1-2; D gene unclear. The CDR3 length is 16 residues. The V end was cut by 5 bases, the J end by 0 bases, with 16 bases between. The germline V gene has CDR1 MNHEY and CDR2 SVGAGI.

Concerning this clonotype itself: This sequence may be a read error, since a much larger clone differs from it by one base. The chain has TRBV7-3 and TRBJ2-2; D call uncertain. Germline loops: CDR1 SGHTA, CDR2 FQGTGA. V was cut by 1 base and J by 0 bases, with 15 bases left in between. This CDR3 is 18 amino acids long. Here the CDR3 DNA reads TGTGCCAGCAGCTTAATTCTAGGTCTGTCCGCGAACACCGGGGAGCTGTTTTTT. This encodes CASSLILGLSANTGELFF.

Points on this clonotype: One end of the junction varies from germline; a read error may be responsible. This rearrangement joins TRBV14 to TRBJ2-7, with 7 bases matching TRBD1. The CDR3 loop spans 14 amino acids. Germline V gene lookup returns CDR1 SGHDN and CDR2 FVKESK. The DNA for the CDR3 is TGTGTCAGCAGCCAAGACAGGGTGCTGCACGAGCAGTACTTC. Translation gives CVSSQDRVLHEQYF.

The count of this clonotype is one. A much larger clone sits a single nucleotide away, making a read error possible. This sequence joins TRBV7-4 and TRBJ2-2, with TRBD2 as a possible D gene (5 bases). Germline lookup yields CDR1 SGHVT and CDR2 SQSDAQ. There are 14 residues in the CDR3. The CDR3 region has the DNA TGTGCCAGCAGCTTCCTAGTTTCTACCGGGGAGCTGGTTTTT. It codes for CASSFLVSTGELVF.

This clonotype showed up many times. CDR3 amino acids: CASSLVQGVGANVLTF. CDR3 coding DNA: TGTGCCAGCAGCTTAGTACAGGGTGTCGGGGCCAACGTCCTGACTTTC. The gene calls are TRBV7-9 and TRBJ2-6, with D perhaps matching TRBD1 (6 bases). The germline gives CDR1 SEHNR, CDR2 FQNEAQ (reference sequence). The CDR3 covers 16 residues. V was clipped by 1 base and J by 4 bases, with 11 bases between them.

This rearrangement joins TRBV6-2 or TRBV6-3 to TRBJ2-1, with 9 bases lining up with TRBD1. This CDR3 is built from 18 residues. The junction had 11 bases not matched to a gene; V was cut back by 0 bases and J by 5 bases. CDR1 is MNHEY, CDR2 SVGEGT, per germline. Written as DNA, the CDR3 is TGTGCCAGCAGTTACTCGGAACTCACAGGGGGCGGTGACAATGAGCAGTTCTTC. It codes for CASSYSELTGGGDNEQFF.

A few counts support this clonotype. CDR3 sequence: CASSFGGIGNIQYF. DNA for the CDR3: TGTGCCAGCAGTTTTGGGGGAATCGGCAACATTCAGTACTTC. The rearrangement joins TRBV6-2 or TRBV6-3 to TRBJ2-4; D tentatively reads TRBD1 or TRBD2 (5 bases each). The CDR3 is made up of 14 amino acids. The V end lost 4 bases, the J end lost 7 bases, and 14 bases lay between the germline ends. Germline V gene lookup returns CDR1 MNHEY and CDR2 SVGEGT.

A few counts support this clonotype. For the CDR3, the DNA is TGTGCCAGCAGCGAACGGGCGGGGGAGCTGTTTTTT. Encoded protein: CASSERAGELFF. This chain connects TRBV7-8 to TRBJ2-2; D not resolved. Germline CDR1 and CDR2: SGHVS and FQNEAQ. There are 12 residues in the CDR3. The V gene lost 5 bases and the J gene lost 8 bases, with 9 bases spanning the gap. Full variable domain (remainder filled in from reference TRBV7-8 and TRBJ2-2): GAGVSQSPRYKVAKRGQDVALRCDPISGHVSLFWYQQALGQGPEFLTYFQNEAQLDKSGLPSDRFFAERPEGSVSTLKIQRTQQEDSAVYLCASSERAGELFFGEGSRLTVL.

In this sample, this clonotype turned up a few times. The V and J genes are TRBV6-2 or TRBV6-3 and TRBJ2-7; D ambiguous. This CDR3 contains 14 residues. Germline values: CDR1 MNHEY, CDR2 SVGEGT. Trimming took 5 bases from V and 5 from J, leaving 16 bases between them. Written as DNA, the CDR3 is TGTGCCAGCAGTACCCGTGGAAGGGCAGACGAGCAGTACGTC. Encoded protein: CASSTRGRADEQYV.

The rearrangement joins TRBV6-1 to TRBJ1-3; 9 nucleotides align to TRBD1. The V gene end was trimmed by 1 base and the J gene end by 0 bases; junction bases not matched to a gene: 1. Germline V gene lookup returns CDR1 MNHNS and CDR2 SASEGT. The CDR3 extends over 16 amino acids. CDR3 residues: CASSEGQGVSGNTIYF. The CDR3 nucleotides read TGTGCCAGCAGTGAAGGACAGGGGGTCTCTGGAAACACCATATATTTT.

There are a few counts of this clonotype. The chain uses TRBV7-9 and TRBJ2-3; D perhaps matches TRBD1 (6 bases). This CDR3 has 15 residues. The V gene lost 0 bases and the J gene lost 5 bases, with 12 bases spanning the gap. Germline values: CDR1 SEHNR, CDR2 FQNEAQ (reference sequence). The DNA of the CDR3 is TGTGCCAGCAGCTTAGCGGCCAGGGGAAGAGATACGCAGTATTTT. It is translated as CASSLAARGRDTQYF.

The genes are TRBV10-3 and TRBJ2-2, with 12 bases lining up with TRBD1. The germline CDR1 and CDR2 sequences are ENHRY and SYGVKD. Trimming cost V 10 bases and J 4 bases; bases outside gene matches: 10. The CDR3 is made up of 16 amino acids. The CDR3 region is CATQLGQGAGTGELFF. Here the CDR3 DNA reads TGTGCCACTCAATTGGGACAGGGGGCCGGCACCGGGGAGCTGTTTTTT.

This clonotype has just a few counts. V usage is TRBV28 and J usage is TRBJ1-1; D ambiguous. Germline CDR1 and CDR2: MDHEN and SYDVKM. V lost 8 bases and J lost 0, with 7 bases in between. The CDR3 loop spans 12 amino acids. CDR3 region: CASLKLNTEAFF. The CDR3, as DNA: TGTGCCAGCCTTAAGTTGAACACTGAAGCTTTCTTT.

Only a few counts were recorded for this clonotype. The rearrangement uses TRBV7-9 and TRBJ2-5; 7 nucleotides agree with TRBD2. The CDR3 has 16 residues. Germline V gives CDR1 SEHNR, CDR2 FQNEAQ (reference sequence). J lost 0 bases, V lost 3 bases, and 7 bases had no gene match. CDR3 loop: CASSLEGGVYQETQYF. DNA of the CDR3: TGTGCCAGCAGCTTGGAGGGAGGGGTGTACCAAGAGACCCAGTACTTC.

This clonotype came up once. V usage is TRBV2 and J usage is TRBJ1-5, with 7 nucleotides matching TRBD1. Germline assignment: CDR1 SNHLY and CDR2 FYNNEI. Losses at the gene ends were 10 bases for V and 5 bases for J; bases not matched to a gene: 14. This CDR3 is built from 15 residues. The CDR3 protein is CATRGAGYGDQPQHF. The CDR3 DNA follows: TGTGCCACCAGGGGGGCAGGGTATGGTGATCAGCCCCAGCATTTT.

The chain carries TRBV4-3 and TRBJ1-4; a possible D gene is TRBD1 (5 bases). This CDR3 is 16 amino acids long. The germline gives CDR1 LGHNA, CDR2 YSLEER. With 0 bases removed from V and 3 bases from J, the gap between germline ends came to 11 bases. CDR3: CASSQDGRDANEKLFF. CDR3 in DNA: TGCGCCAGCAGCCAAGATGGCAGGGATGCTAATGAAAAACTGTTTTTT.

Remarks on this clonotype: At one end, the junction sequence differs from germline, possibly due to a read error. This chain connects TRBV4-3 to TRBJ1-1; no clear D gene. The CDR3 length is 15 residues. Per germline, CDR1 LGHNA and CDR2 YSLEER. CDR3 nucleotides: TGCGCCAGCTGCCAAGTAGTGGGCTTGAACACTGAAGCTTTCTTT. Encoded protein: CASCQVVGLNTEAFF.

The chain is built from TRBV6-1 and TRBJ2-3; 7 bases align to TRBD2. The CDR3 has 14 amino acids. Germline V gene data show CDR1 as MNHNS and CDR2 as SASEGT. The trim removed 5 bases at V and 2 bases at J, leaving 4 bases unmatched. CDR3 sequence reads: CASSPRDYTDTQYF. The CDR3 DNA follows: TGTGCCAGCAGTCCCCGGGACTACACAGATACGCAGTATTTT.

Ten or more counts support this clonotype. The rearrangement uses TRBV7-2 and TRBJ2-3, with TRBD1 identical over 8 bases. The CDR3 consists of 15 residues. Germline assignment: CDR1 SGHTA and CDR2 FQGNSA. With V trimmed by 2 bases and J by 5 bases, 6 bases remained unmatched. The CDR3 bases are TGTGCCAGCAGCTTACAGGGGGCGTTGGGAGATACGCAGTATTTT. The encoded protein is CASSLQGALGDTQYF.

This clonotype appeared many times. The genes are TRBV19 and TRBJ1-1, with D perhaps TRBD1 (6 bases). The V end was cut by 9 bases, the J end by 1 base, with 15 bases between. The germline gives CDR1 LNHDA, CDR2 SQIVND (reference sequence). This CDR3 is 14 amino acids long. The CDR3: CASSSRDKNTEAFF. For the CDR3, the DNA is TGTGCCAGCAGTTCCCGGGACAAGAACACTGAAGCTTTCTTT.

The gene calls are TRBV9 and TRBJ2-6; no definite D call. CDR1 is SGDLS, CDR2 YYNGEE, per germline. V was cut by 0 bases and J by 0 bases, with 10 bases left in between. The CDR3 consists of 17 residues. CDR3 amino acids: CASSVGAGGSGANVLTF. CDR3 bases: TGTGCCAGCAGCGTAGGGGCAGGTGGCTCTGGGGCCAACGTCCTGACTTTC.

This clonotype was detected many times. This chain uses TRBV7-2 with TRBJ2-3; TRBD2 matches at 10 bases. CDR3 length: 16 residues. CDR1 is SGHTA, CDR2 FQGNSA, per germline. V shed 3 bases and J 2 bases; nucleotides not matched to a gene: 5. The chain's CDR3 is CASSFSSGGFTDTQYF. CDR3 DNA: TGTGCCAGCAGCTTTTCTAGCGGGGGATTCACAGATACGCAGTATTTT.

V gene TRBV7-8 combines with J gene TRBJ1-2; D unresolved. The length of the CDR3 is 14 residues. Germline V lookup: CDR1 SGHVS, CDR2 FQNEAQ. Deletions cut 1 base from V and 14 bases from J, with 20 bases between. The CDR3 region has the DNA TGTGCCAGCAGCTTAGGTGGGCAGTTGGAATATGGGACCTTC. This encodes CASSLGGQLEYGTF.

The rearrangement joins TRBV6-5 to TRBJ2-5; D gene ambiguous. Germline V gene data show CDR1 as MNHEY and CDR2 as SVGAGI. V lost 0 bases and J 5 bases, leaving 13 bases between the germline ends. This CDR3 has 15 residues. The CDR3 reads CASSYSSPHRETQYF. The CDR3 region has the DNA TGTGCCAGCAGTTACTCGAGCCCCCACCGGGAGACCCAGTACTTC.

The rearrangement links TRBV9 to TRBJ2-7; 7 bases align to TRBD2. With 4 bases clipped from V and 1 base from J, the junction kept 11 bases outside the gene matches. The germline gives CDR1 SGDLS, CDR2 YYNGEE. The CDR3 extends over 16 amino acids. This CDR3 reads CASSQIAGLNSYEQYV. The CDR3 DNA reads TGTGCCAGCAGCCAAATCGCGGGACTAAATTCCTACGAGCAGTACGTC.

This clonotype has a handful of counts. This sequence joins TRBV14 and TRBJ2-2, with a tentative D call TRBD1 (5 bases). Germline values: CDR1 SGHDN, CDR2 FVKESK. CDR3 length equals 14 residues. V was pared by 4 bases and J by 5 bases, with 11 bases between. CDR3 loop: CASSLGHPTGELFF. CDR3 DNA: TGTGCCAGCAGCCTTGGACACCCAACCGGGGAGCTGTTTTTT. Looking up the rest from reference TRBV14 and TRBJ2-2 gives the full variable domain: EAGVTQFPSHSVIEKGQTVTLRCDPISGHDNLYWYRRVMGKEIKFLLHFVKESKQDESGMPNNRFLAERTGGTYSTLKVQPAELEDSGVYFCASSLGHPTGELFFGEGSRLTVL.